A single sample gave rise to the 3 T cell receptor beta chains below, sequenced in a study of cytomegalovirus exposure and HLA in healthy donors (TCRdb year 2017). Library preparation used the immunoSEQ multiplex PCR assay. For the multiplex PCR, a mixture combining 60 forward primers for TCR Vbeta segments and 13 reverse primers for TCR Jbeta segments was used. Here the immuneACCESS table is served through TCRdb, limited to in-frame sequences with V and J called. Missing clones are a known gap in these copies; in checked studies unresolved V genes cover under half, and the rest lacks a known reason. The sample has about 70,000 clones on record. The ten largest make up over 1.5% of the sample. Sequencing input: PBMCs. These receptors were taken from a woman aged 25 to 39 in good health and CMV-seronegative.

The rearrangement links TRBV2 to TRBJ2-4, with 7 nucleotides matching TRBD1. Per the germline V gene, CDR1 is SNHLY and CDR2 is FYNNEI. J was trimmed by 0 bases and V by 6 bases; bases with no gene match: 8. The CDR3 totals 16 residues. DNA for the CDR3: TGTGCCAGCAGCTCCGGGACAGAGAAAGCCAAAAACATTCAGTACTTC. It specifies CASSSGTEKAKNIQYF.

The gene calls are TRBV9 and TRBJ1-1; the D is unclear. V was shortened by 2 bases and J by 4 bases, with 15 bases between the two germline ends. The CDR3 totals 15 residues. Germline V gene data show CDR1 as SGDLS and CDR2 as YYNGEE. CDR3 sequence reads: CASSVVVGAGTEAFF. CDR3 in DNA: TGTGCCAGCAGCGTCGTGGTCGGAGCCGGCACTGAAGCTTTCTTT.

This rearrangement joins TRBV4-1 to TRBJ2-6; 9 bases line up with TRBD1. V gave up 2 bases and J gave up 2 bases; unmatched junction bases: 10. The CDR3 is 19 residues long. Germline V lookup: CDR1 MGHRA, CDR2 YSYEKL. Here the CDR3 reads CASSQIPGQGLTGANVLTF. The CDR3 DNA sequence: TGCGCCAGCAGCCAAATCCCGGGACAGGGTCTCACTGGGGCCAACGTCCTGACTTTC.